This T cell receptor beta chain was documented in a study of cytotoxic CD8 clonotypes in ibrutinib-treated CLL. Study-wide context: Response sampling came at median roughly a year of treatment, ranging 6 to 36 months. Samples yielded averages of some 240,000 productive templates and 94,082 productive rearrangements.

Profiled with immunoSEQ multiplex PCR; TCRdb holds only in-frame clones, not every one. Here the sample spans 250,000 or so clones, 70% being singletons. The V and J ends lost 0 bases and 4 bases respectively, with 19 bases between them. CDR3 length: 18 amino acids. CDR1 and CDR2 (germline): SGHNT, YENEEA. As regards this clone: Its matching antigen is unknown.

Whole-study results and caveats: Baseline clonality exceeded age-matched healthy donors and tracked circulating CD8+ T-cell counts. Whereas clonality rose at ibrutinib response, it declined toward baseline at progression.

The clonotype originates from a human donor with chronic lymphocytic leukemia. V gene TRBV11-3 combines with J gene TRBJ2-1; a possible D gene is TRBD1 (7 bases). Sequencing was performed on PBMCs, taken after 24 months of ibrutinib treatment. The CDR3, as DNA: TGTGCCAGCAGCTTAGATTTGGATCTGCCAGGGGGGTACAATGAGCAGTTCTTC. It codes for CASSLDLDLPGGYNEQFF.